Shown below are 25 T cell receptor beta chains from a single sample sequenced in a study of cytomegalovirus exposure and HLA in healthy donors. Primers for the PCR totalled 60 Vbeta and 13 Jbeta. Clones were read by immunoSEQ multiplex PCR, and TCRdb kept only the in-frame ones, dropping some. The table includes 150,000 to 200,000 clones, 65% to 80% detected once. Sequencing used PBMCs. Source of these receptors: a man aged 40-49 years in good health and CMV-seronegative.

This chain connects TRBV7-9 to TRBJ2-7; perhaps TRBD2 as D (5 bases). V dropped 5 bases and J dropped 5 bases, with 13 bases sitting between them. Germline V gene lookup returns CDR1 SEHNR and CDR2 FQNEAQ (reference sequence). CDR3 length equals 13 residues. CDR3: CASSPPLGDEQYF. CDR3 bases: TGTGCCAGCAGCCCTCCCCTGGGAGACGAGCAGTACTTC.

This clone has only one observation. The gene calls are TRBV7-3 and TRBJ2-3; 8 positions agree with TRBD1. This CDR3 spans 13 amino acids. CDR1 and CDR2 from the germline V gene are SGHTA and FQGTGA. The V and J ends lost 5 bases and 5 bases, in that order; junction bases with no gene match: 3. CDR3: CASSPGQGDTQYF. CDR3 coding DNA: TGTGCCAGCAGCCCCGGACAGGGAGATACGCAGTATTTT. Looking up the rest from reference TRBV7-3 and TRBJ2-3 gives the full variable domain: GAGVSQTPSNKVTEKGKYVELRCDPISGHTALYWYRQSLGQGPEFLIYFQGTGAADDSGLPNDRFFAVRPEGSVSTLKIQRTERGDSAVYLCASSPGQGDTQYFGPGTRLTVL.

This clone showed up just once. The chain employs TRBV5-1 and TRBJ2-3; TRBD2 aligns across 7 bases. The germline V gene encodes CDR1 SGHRS and CDR2 YFSETQ. CDR3 length: 15 amino acids. J gave up 1 base and V 0 bases, and 2 bases lay outside the gene matches. CDR3 sequence: CASSLARGGTDTQYF. As DNA, the CDR3 is TGCGCCAGCAGCTTGGCCCGGGGGGGCACAGATACGCAGTATTTT.

This sequence joins TRBV5-1 and TRBJ1-1; 7 nucleotides align to TRBD1. With 0 bases clipped from V and 6 bases from J, the junction kept 17 bases outside the gene matches. This CDR3 region has 18 residues. Germline V gene sequence: CDR1 SGHRS, CDR2 YFSETQ. Here the CDR3 reads CASSLVSGGGGMGPEAFF. The CDR3, as DNA: TGCGCCAGCAGCTTGGTTTCGGGAGGGGGCGGTATGGGTCCTGAAGCTTTCTTT.

The chain has TRBV9 and TRBJ2-1; 7 nucleotides agree with TRBD1. The V gene's germline CDR1 is SGDLS and CDR2 YYNGEE. This CDR3 is 12 amino acids long. The trim removed 3 bases at V and 6 bases at J, leaving 0 bases unmatched. CDR3 coding DNA: TGTGCCAGCAGCGCAGGGGGCAATGAGCAGTTCTTC. Residues: CASSAGGNEQFF.

The V gene is TRBV6-5, the J gene TRBJ1-2; D remains unclear. V was pared by 2 bases and J by 8 bases, with 12 bases between. The germline V gene has CDR1 MNHEY and CDR2 SVGAGI. The CDR3 length is 13 residues. This CDR3 reads CASSYLGVGGYTF. Here the CDR3 DNA reads TGTGCCAGCAGTTACCTCGGGGTTGGCGGCTACACCTTC.

The rearrangement links TRBV6-1 to TRBJ1-4, with D tentatively TRBD1 (5 bases). The CDR3 has 19 amino acids. CDR1 MNHNS and CDR2 SASEGT come from the germline V gene. V lost 3 bases and J 3 bases, leaving 23 bases between the germline ends. The CDR3 region has the DNA TGTGCCAGCAGTGACCTCGTACCGGGGGGGATAGTGGCTAATGAAAAACTGTTTTTT. Its translation is CASSDLVPGGIVANEKLFF.

This sequence joins TRBV7-2 and TRBJ2-5, with 9 bases aligning to TRBD1. Looked up from germline, CDR1 is SGHTA and CDR2 is FQGNSA. Trimming took 1 base from V and 4 from J; bases not matched to a gene: 4. The CDR3 consists of 15 residues. The CDR3 DNA reads as TGTGCCAGCAGCTTAGGGGGACAGGGAAGAGAGACCCAGTACTTC. Its translation: CASSLGGQGRETQYF.

The chain uses TRBV27 and TRBJ2-5, with 11 bases identical to TRBD2. This CDR3 has 15 amino acids. Per the germline V gene, CDR1 is MNHEY and CDR2 is SMNVEV (reference sequence). The J segment lost 5 bases and the V segment lost 5 bases, leaving 7 bases of the junction unmatched. The DNA of the CDR3 is TGTGCCAGCAGTGTATTAGCGGGGGGGCCGGAGACCCAGTACTTC. Translating it yields CASSVLAGGPETQYF.

V is TRBV13 and J is TRBJ1-1; no clear D gene. V was pared by 3 bases and J by 6 bases, with 14 bases between. The CDR3 length is 14 residues. Germline V gene lookup returns CDR1 PRHDT and CDR2 FYEKMQ (reference sequence). CDR3 DNA sequence: TGTGCCAGCAGCTTTAGGAGAGAGAGAGCTGAAGCTTTCTTT. Protein: CASSFRRERAEAFF.

This clone was observed a few times. The chain couples TRBV7-9 to TRBJ2-4, with D perhaps matching TRBD2 (6 bases). CDR1 SEHNR and CDR2 FQNEAQ come from the germline V gene (reference sequence). This CDR3 has 16 amino acids. The V and J ends lost 1 base and 6 bases respectively, with 16 bases between them. CDR3 region: CASSLGAGWGGNIQYF. The CDR3 nucleotides are TGTGCCAGCAGCTTAGGGGCGGGGTGGGGTGGAAACATTCAGTACTTC.

This chain connects TRBV4-1 to TRBJ2-1; 7 bases align to TRBD2. Germline trimming cut 0 bases from V and 8 bases from J; bases unmatched to any gene: 16. The CDR3 totals 18 residues. Germline CDR1 MGHRA, CDR2 YSYEKL. The CDR3, as DNA: TGCGCCAGCAGCCAAGATCGATTAGTCGGCGGGGGTGGTTATGAGCAGTTCTTC. Translating gives CASSQDRLVGGGGYEQFF.

The chain uses TRBV6-5 and TRBJ2-2; 7 positions match TRBD1. J gave up 6 bases and V 4 bases, and 5 bases lay outside the gene matches. This CDR3 spans 14 amino acids. Germline values: CDR1 MNHEY, CDR2 SVGAGI. Written as DNA, the CDR3 is TGTGCCAGCAGTTCCTATCAGGGGGCCGGGGAGCTGTTTTTT. Encoded protein: CASSSYQGAGELFF.

CDR3 residues: CASSLEFRNLYEQYF. The CDR3 nucleotides read TGTGCCAGCAGCTTAGAGTTCAGGAACCTCTACGAGCAGTACTTC. The rearrangement uses TRBV7-9 and TRBJ2-7; D call uncertain. CDR1 SEHNR and CDR2 FQNEAQ come from the germline V gene (reference sequence). This CDR3 is 15 amino acids long. V was trimmed by 1 base and J by 3 bases, leaving 13 bases between them.

The chain joins TRBV9 to TRBJ2-2; the D gene is possibly TRBD2 (5 bases). CDR3 length: 16 amino acids. V shed 3 bases and J shed 6 bases, with 18 bases lying between them. The germline gives CDR1 SGDLS, CDR2 YYNGEE. As DNA, the CDR3 is TGTGCCAGCAGCGCGGTACTAGGATTCTCCCCCGGGGAGCTGTTTTTT. It encodes CASSAVLGFSPGELFF.

V usage is TRBV27 and J usage is TRBJ2-1, with D possibly being TRBD2 (6 bases). The CDR3 spans 15 residues. Trimming removed 6 bases from V and 7 bases from J, with 19 bases in between. The V gene's germline CDR1 is MNHEY and CDR2 SMNVEV (reference sequence). CDR3 DNA sequence: TGTGCCAGCAGAGGCCCCGGGGCCGGGGGAAATGAGCAGTTCTTC. The encoded protein is CASRGPGAGGNEQFF.

The chain recombines TRBV30 with TRBJ1-2; no clear D gene. Trimming pared 0 bases from V and 4 bases from J, leaving 12 bases between. The CDR3 is 14 amino acids. The germline V gene encodes CDR1 GTSNPN and CDR2 SVGIG (reference sequence). The CDR3 sequence: CAWSVRGTAYGYTF. The CDR3 nucleotides read TGTGCCTGGAGTGTACGGGGAACAGCCTATGGCTACACCTTC.

The J gene is TRBJ2-5, the V gene TRBV6-5; a possible D gene is TRBD1 (6 bases). Germline CDR1 MNHEY, CDR2 SVGAGI. V was cut by 7 bases and J by 7 bases, with 19 bases left in between. This CDR3 contains 14 residues. CDR3 protein: CASTLWQGSGTQYF. CDR3 DNA sequence: TGTGCCAGCACCCTGTGGCAGGGGAGTGGGACCCAGTACTTC.

The genes are TRBV2 and TRBJ2-3, with 8 positions matching TRBD2. V lost 2 bases to trimming and J lost 4 bases; unmatched junction nucleotides: 17. The CDR3 runs to 19 residues. Germline CDR1 and CDR2: SNHLY and FYNNEI. The CDR3 is CASSERWGSSGAFPDTQYF. As DNA, the CDR3 is TGTGCCAGCAGTGAAAGGTGGGGAAGTAGCGGGGCATTCCCAGATACGCAGTATTTT. The variable domain in full, completed from reference TRBV2 and TRBJ2-3, reads EPEVTQTPSHQVTQMGQEVILRCVPISNHLYFYWYRQILGQKVEFLVSFYNNEISEKSEIFDDQFSVERPDGSNFTLKIRSTKLEDSAMYFCASSERWGSSGAFPDTQYFGPGTRLTVL.

The V call is TRBV29-1, the J call TRBJ1-2; maybe TRBD1 (5 bases). The germline V gene encodes CDR1 SQVTM and CDR2 ANQGSEA. Trimming took off 4 bases at V and 4 bases at J, with 19 bases between the two ends. CDR3 length: 15 amino acids. Written as DNA, the CDR3 is TGCAGCGTTGGGTCAGGCCAGGGTCTCGGCTATGGCTACACCTTC. Its translation: CSVGSGQGLGYGYTF. The full variable domain, rest sourced from reference TRBV29-1 and TRBJ1-2, is SAVISQKPSRDICQRGTSLTIQCQVDSQVTMMFWYRQQPGQSLTLIATANQGSEATYESGFVIDKFPISRPNLTFSTLTVSNMSPEDSSIYLCSVGSGQGLGYGYTFGSGTRLTVV.

The CDR3 coding sequence is TGTGCCACCAACTACGGGGGGGCAACAGATACGCAGTATTTT. Protein sequence: CATNYGGATDTQYF. The J gene is TRBJ2-3, the V gene TRBV15; 8 bases fit TRBD2. The V segment lost 7 bases and the J segment 3 bases; nucleotides outside the gene matches: 6. Germline V gene sequence: CDR1 LNHNV, CDR2 YYDKDF (reference sequence). CDR3 length: 14 amino acids.

The CDR3 region has the DNA TGTGCCTGGAGTGTACGTAGCGATGAGCAGTTCTTC. Translating gives CAWSVRSDEQFF. V is TRBV30 and J is TRBJ2-1, with a tentative D call TRBD2 (5 bases). Germline loops: CDR1 GTSNPN, CDR2 SVGIG (reference sequence). V lost 0 bases and J lost 8, with 8 bases in between. This CDR3 contains 12 residues.

This clone came up a few times. The V and J genes are TRBV6-5 and TRBJ1-1, with D tentatively TRBD1 (5 bases). In germline, CDR1 is MNHEY, CDR2 SVGAGI. The CDR3 consists of 12 residues. Trimming took 5 bases from V and 11 from J, leaving 15 bases between them. In DNA form, the CDR3 reads TGTGCCAGCAGTACCGCCGACAGAAGGGCTTTCTTT. Translated, it gives CASSTADRRAFF.

The rearrangement joins TRBV5-1 to TRBJ2-2; tentative D call: TRBD1 (6 bases). This CDR3 is built from 15 residues. The germline V and J ends were trimmed by 0 bases and 3 bases, with 9 bases remaining between them. Germline V gene data show CDR1 as SGHRS and CDR2 as YFSETQ. The CDR3 region has the DNA TGCGCCAGCAGCTTGGCCACAGGGTACACCGGGGAGCTGTTTTTT. Its translation is CASSLATGYTGELFF. Drawing the rest from reference TRBV5-1 and TRBJ2-2, the complete variable domain is KAGVTQTPRYLIKTRGQQVTLSCSPISGHRSVSWYQQTPGQGLQFLFEYFSETQRNKGNFPGRFSGRQFSNSRSEMNVSTLELGDSALYLCASSLATGYTGELFFGEGSRLTVL.

The genes are TRBV15 and TRBJ2-7; D is unclear. This CDR3 comprises 14 residues. With 3 bases removed from V and 5 bases from J, the gap between germline ends came to 14 bases. CDR1 is LNHNV and CDR2 is YYDKDF in the germline V gene (reference sequence). The CDR3 DNA reads as TGTGCCACCAGCAGGGCAGGCATTGGAAACGAGCAGTACTTC. Translation: CATSRAGIGNEQYF.